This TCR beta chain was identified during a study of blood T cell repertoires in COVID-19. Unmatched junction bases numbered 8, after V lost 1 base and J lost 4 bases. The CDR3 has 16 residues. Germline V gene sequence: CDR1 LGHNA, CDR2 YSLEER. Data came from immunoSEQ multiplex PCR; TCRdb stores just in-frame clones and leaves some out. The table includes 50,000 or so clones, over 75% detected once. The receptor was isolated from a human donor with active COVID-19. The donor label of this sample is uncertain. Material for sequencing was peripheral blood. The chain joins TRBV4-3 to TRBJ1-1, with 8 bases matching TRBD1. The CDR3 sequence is CASSQASTGDFTEAFF. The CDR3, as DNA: TGCGCCAGCAGCCAAGCGTCGACAGGGGATTTCACTGAAGCTTTCTTT.